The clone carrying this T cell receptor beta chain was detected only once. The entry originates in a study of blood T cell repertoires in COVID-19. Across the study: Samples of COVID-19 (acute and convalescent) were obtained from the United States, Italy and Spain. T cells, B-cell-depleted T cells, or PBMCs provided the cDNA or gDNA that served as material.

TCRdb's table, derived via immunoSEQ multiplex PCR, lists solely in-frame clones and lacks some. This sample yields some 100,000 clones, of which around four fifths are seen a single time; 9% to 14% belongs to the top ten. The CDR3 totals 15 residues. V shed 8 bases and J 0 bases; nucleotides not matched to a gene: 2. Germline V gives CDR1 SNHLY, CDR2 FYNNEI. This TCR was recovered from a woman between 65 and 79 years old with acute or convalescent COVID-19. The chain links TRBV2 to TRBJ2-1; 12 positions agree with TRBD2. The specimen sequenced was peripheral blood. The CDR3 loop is CASGLAGSSYNEQFF. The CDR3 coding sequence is TGTGCCAGCGGACTAGCGGGGAGCTCCTACAATGAGCAGTTCTTC.